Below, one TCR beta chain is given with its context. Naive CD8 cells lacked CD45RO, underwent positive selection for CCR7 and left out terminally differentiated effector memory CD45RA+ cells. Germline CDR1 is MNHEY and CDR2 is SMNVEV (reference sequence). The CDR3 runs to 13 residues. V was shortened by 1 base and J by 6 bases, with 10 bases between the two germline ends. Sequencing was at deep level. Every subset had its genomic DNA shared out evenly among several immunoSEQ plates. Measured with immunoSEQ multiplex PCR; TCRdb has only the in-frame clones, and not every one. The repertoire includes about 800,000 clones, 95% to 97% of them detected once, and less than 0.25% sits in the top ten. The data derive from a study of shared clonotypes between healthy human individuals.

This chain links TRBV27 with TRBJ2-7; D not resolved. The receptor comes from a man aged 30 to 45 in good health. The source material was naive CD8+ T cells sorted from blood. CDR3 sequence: CASSLFLGSEQYF. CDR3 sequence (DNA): TGTGCCAGCAGTTTATTTTTGGGTTCCGAGCAGTACTTC.